A selection of T cell receptor beta chains follows, all from one sample in a study of cytomegalovirus exposure and HLA in healthy donors. The table came from immunoSEQ multiplex PCR; TCRdb's copy has only in-frame clones and leaves some out. The sample has approximately 61,000 clones, about 80% seen once. What was sequenced was PBMCs. The receptors derive from a man aged 50 to 59 in good health and CMV-seropositive. Each CDR3 is given with its conserved first and last residue. D genes are given only for firm matches. Where a row states a size, it is once, few, many or the class of an expanded clone; other rows omit it.

abundance,d_gene,v_gene,j_gene,CDR3nt,CDR3aa
.,.,TRBV2,TRBJ1-1,TGTGCCAGCAGTGTACTACAGGGAACGAACACTGAAGCTTTCTTT,CASSVLQGTNTEAFF
few,TRBD1,TRBV6-5,TRBJ2-1,TGTGCCAGCAGTCGACAGGGGTCTGAGCAGTTCTTC,CASSRQGSEQFF
few,TRBD1,TRBV30,TRBJ2-7,TGTGCCTGGACTCCCGGGACAGATACCTACGAGCAGTACTTC,CAWTPGTDTYEQYF
.,.,TRBV18,TRBJ2-7,TGTGCCAGCTCACCCGCCTACGAGCAGTACTTC,CASSPAYEQYF
once,.,TRBV30,TRBJ1-5,TGTGCCTGGAGTAGAGGAGGCTATAGCAATCAGCCCCAGCATTTT,CAWSRGGYSNQPQHF
.,.,TRBV28,TRBJ2-1,TGTGCCAGCAGCCAAGGGGGAGGGCCCGGGGGTGAGCAGTTCTTC,CASSQGGGPGGEQFF
few,.,TRBV6-4,TRBJ2-7,TGTGCCAGCAGTGTGTCTAGCGACAGTAGCGAGCAGTACTTC,CASSVSSDSSEQYF
.,.,TRBV9,TRBJ1-3,TGTGCCAGCAGCGCCACAGGTGTCTCTGGAAACACCATATATTTT,CASSATGVSGNTIYF
.,.,TRBV19,TRBJ2-4,TGTGCCAGTAGTATCGGGGGGCGGGCGGTAGCCAAAAACATTCAGTACTTC,CASSIGGRAVAKNIQYF
.,.,TRBV5-1,TRBJ1-1,TGCGCCAGCAGCTTGGCGGGTAACACTGAAGCTTTCTTT,CASSLAGNTEAFF
.,TRBD1,TRBV27,TRBJ2-5,TGTGCCAGCAGTTTAGGTTACAGGGGTGGAGAGACCCAGTACTTC,CASSLGYRGGETQYF
.,.,TRBV10-3,TRBJ2-5,TGTGCCATCAGTGAGTCGGGGGGAAGGGAGACCCAGTACTTC,CAISESGGRETQYF
.,.,TRBV27,TRBJ2-7,TGTGCCAGCAGTTTACGCCAGGCTTACGAGCAGTACTTC,CASSLRQAYEQYF
.,.,TRBV5-1,TRBJ2-1,TGCGCCAGCAGCTTTGACTCTCCGGACAATGAGCAGTTCTTC,CASSFDSPDNEQFF
.,.,TRBV5-4,TRBJ1-2,TGTGCCAGCAGCTTATCCACGGGGTATGGCTACACCTTC,CASSLSTGYGYTF
once,TRBD1,TRBV5-8,TRBJ2-7,TGTGCCAGTGATGAACCGGGACAGGGTAGATACGAGCAGTACTTC,CASDEPGQGRYEQYF
.,TRBD2,TRBV6-1,TRBJ2-7,TGTGCCAGCACCTTGGGACTAGCGGGAGTTTCCGAGCAGTACTTC,CASTLGLAGVSEQYF
.,TRBD2,TRBV7-2,TRBJ2-1,TGTGCCAGCAGCCGGACTAGCGGGAGAGGAACTGAGCAGTTCTTC,CASSRTSGRGTEQFF
.,TRBD1,TRBV4-2,TRBJ2-3,TGTGCCAGCATCCAAGAAATGGCGGACAGGGGGCCTCCCACAGATACGCAGTATTTT,CASIQEMADRGPPTDTQYF